The 32 T cell receptor beta chains below come from one sample, sequenced in a study of control samples from healthy donors and cancer patients. The data were produced by immunoSEQ multiplex PCR, yet TCRdb's version contains in-frame clones alone and is incomplete. This table has fewer than 200,000 clones, roughly 94% appearing once. Sequenced input: PBMCs. The receptors here all came from a man in his 60s with colorectal cancer.

The sample holds one count of this clone. J is TRBJ2-1 and V is TRBV18; TRBD2 matches at 12 bases. Germline V gene sequence: CDR1 KGHSH, CDR2 LQKENI. V trimming: 5 bases; J trimming: 7 bases; junction bases outside the gene matches: 9. This CDR3 spans 16 amino acids. The CDR3 here is CASSSRLAGAMNEQFF. The CDR3 coding sequence is TGTGCCAGCTCATCAAGACTAGCGGGGGCGATGAATGAGCAGTTCTTC.

This clone was seen once. Written as DNA, the CDR3 is TGTGCCAGTAGTATAATCGCAGGGAGTCATCAGCCCCAGCATTTT. Translating it yields CASSIIAGSHQPQHF. V is TRBV19 and J is TRBJ1-5, with TRBD1 as a possible D gene (5 bases). The ends were cut back, 2 bases at V and 5 bases at J, with 13 bases in the middle. This CDR3 is 15 amino acids long. Germline loops: CDR1 LNHDA, CDR2 SQIVND (reference sequence).

The CDR3 nucleotides read TGTGCCAGTAGTGGGGCCGCCGGGGAGCTGTTTTTT. Encoded protein: CASSGAAGELFF. The J gene is TRBJ2-2, the V gene TRBV19; possible D gene TRBD1, 5 bases. The CDR3 is made up of 12 amino acids. Germline lookup yields CDR1 LNHDA and CDR2 SQIVND (reference sequence). Trimming stripped 5 bases from V and 6 bases from J, with 7 bases between.

The chain joins TRBV29-1 to TRBJ2-4; TRBD1 is a possible D gene (5 bases). Germline-derived CDR1 and CDR2 are SQVTM and ANQGSEA. This CDR3 comprises 13 residues. Deletions cut 7 bases from V and 0 bases from J, with 10 bases between. CDR3 region: CSARGLAKNIQYF. The DNA of the CDR3 is TGCAGCGCTAGGGGCTTAGCCAAAAACATTCAGTACTTC.

This rearrangement joins TRBV6-5 to TRBJ1-3; 9 bases are shared with TRBD1. The V and J ends lost 7 bases and 3 bases, in that order; junction bases with no gene match: 7. The CDR3 sequence is 15 residues long. Per germline, CDR1 MNHEY and CDR2 SVGAGI. The CDR3 DNA is TGTGCCAGCAACCGAGGGACAGGGAGTGGAAACACCATATATTTT. This translates into CASNRGTGSGNTIYF.

The chain combines TRBV14 with TRBJ1-2; 10 nucleotides match TRBD1. V gave up 1 base and J gave up 9 bases; unmatched junction bases: 5. Looked up from germline, CDR1 is SGHDN and CDR2 is FVKESK. The CDR3 totals 14 residues. CDR3 DNA: TGTGCCAGCAGCCAAGCGGGACAGGGGATTCGCTACACCTTC. Its translation is CASSQAGQGIRYTF.

This chain links TRBV9 with TRBJ1-3; 7 nucleotides agree with TRBD1. V lost 2 bases and J lost 0; bases outside the gene matches: 8. Germline V CDR1 and CDR2: SGDLS, YYNGEE. This CDR3 spans 17 amino acids. The CDR3 DNA sequence: TGTGCCAGCAGCGTGGCCCCGGGACAGAACTCTGGAAACACCATATATTTT. Protein: CASSVAPGQNSGNTIYF.

V is TRBV27 and J is TRBJ1-1; D remains ambiguous. V was clipped by 6 bases and J by 0 bases, with 17 bases between them. The CDR3 consists of 16 residues. The germline CDR1 and CDR2 sequences are MNHEY and SMNVEV (reference sequence). Here the CDR3 reads CASSPGESWLNTEAFF. The CDR3 DNA follows: TGTGCCAGCAGCCCCGGGGAGTCGTGGCTGAACACTGAAGCTTTCTTT.

The chain combines TRBV28 with TRBJ1-2; TRBD1 is a possible D gene (5 bases). V was pared by 7 bases and J by 8 bases, with 11 bases between. Germline CDR1 reads MDHEN; CDR2 reads SYDVKM. There are 11 residues in the CDR3. CDR3 in DNA: TGTGCCAGCAATGGGGGGGGAGGCTACACCTTC. Its protein is CASNGGGGYTF.

The gene calls are TRBV10-3 and TRBJ2-5; D might be TRBD1 or TRBD2, each matching 5 bases. Germline CDR1 is ENHRY and CDR2 is SYGVKD. The germline V and J ends were trimmed by 4 bases and 5 bases, with 11 bases remaining between them. The CDR3 is made up of 13 amino acids. CDR3 residues: CAISGGATETQYF. CDR3 sequence (DNA): TGTGCCATCAGTGGAGGGGCTACGGAGACCCAGTACTTC.

The chain is built from TRBV4-3 and TRBJ2-7; TRBD1 matches at 7 bases. There are 13 residues in the CDR3. The J segment lost 7 bases and the V segment lost 4 bases, leaving 7 bases of the junction unmatched. The V gene's germline CDR1 is LGHNA and CDR2 YSLEER. The CDR3 here is CASSPDRVREQYF. The CDR3 DNA follows: TGCGCCAGCAGCCCTGACAGGGTTCGGGAGCAGTACTTC.

This clone was picked up one time. The chain's CDR3 is CATSQTGDEQYF. The CDR3 DNA reads TGTGCCACCAGCCAGACAGGGGACGAGCAGTACTTC. V is TRBV24-1 and J is TRBJ2-7; the match to TRBD1 covers 8 bases. With V trimmed by 7 bases and J by 5 bases, 3 bases remained unmatched. This CDR3 spans 12 amino acids. Germline CDR1 KGHDR, CDR2 SFDVKD.

The V call is TRBV29-1, the J call TRBJ1-2, with TRBD1 as a possible D gene (6 bases). Germline V gives CDR1 SQVTM, CDR2 ANQGSEA. This CDR3 comprises 12 residues. The V gene lost 4 bases and the J gene lost 4 bases, with 10 bases spanning the gap. The CDR3 loop reads CSVGGAPYGYTF. The CDR3 DNA reads as TGCAGCGTTGGGGGGGCTCCCTATGGCTACACCTTC.

CDR3 in amino acids: CASSVAGVGAPNTGELFF. DNA for the CDR3: TGTGCCAGTAGCGTAGCTGGGGTCGGCGCCCCGAACACCGGGGAGCTGTTTTTT. V and J are TRBV19 and TRBJ2-2; D gene uncertain. This CDR3 region has 18 residues. Trimming pared 6 bases from V and 0 bases from J, leaving 20 bases between. The germline V gene has CDR1 LNHDA and CDR2 SQIVND (reference sequence). Drawing the rest from reference TRBV19 and TRBJ2-2, the complete variable domain is DGGITQSPKYLFRKEGQNVTLSCEQNLNHDAMYWYRQDPGQGLRLIYYSQIVNDFQKGDIAEGYSVSREKKESFPLTVTSAQKNPTAFYLCASSVAGVGAPNTGELFFGEGSRLTVL.

The rearrangement uses TRBV27 and TRBJ1-2; D unclear. This CDR3 comprises 15 residues. The ends were cut back, 3 bases at V and 1 base at J, with 12 bases in the middle. Germline CDR1 reads MNHEY; CDR2 reads SMNVEV (reference sequence). CDR3 nucleotides: TGTGCCAGCAGTTTCCTGGCAGGCGGTAACTATGGCTACACCTTC. It yields the protein CASSFLAGGNYGYTF.

The CDR3 reads CASSLGGTIQETQYF. Here the CDR3 DNA reads TGCGCCAGCAGCTTGGGTGGTACGATCCAAGAGACCCAGTACTTC. The V gene is TRBV5-1, the J gene TRBJ2-5; D uncertain. Germline CDR1 is SGHRS and CDR2 is YFSETQ. The CDR3 runs to 15 residues. V dropped 0 bases and J dropped 1 base, with 10 bases sitting between them.

In its sample, this clone was seen once. The chain has TRBV28 and TRBJ2-3; a weak D match, TRBD1 (6 bases). There are 12 residues in the CDR3. Trimming removed 2 bases at V and 10 bases at J, with 10 bases between. Germline loops: CDR1 MDHEN, CDR2 SYDVKM. In nucleotides, the CDR3 is TGTGCCAGCAGTTTAGACGAGGGGGCGCAGTATTTT. It specifies CASSLDEGAQYF.

V gene TRBV18 combines with J gene TRBJ1-2, with D hard to call. V was pared by 0 bases and J by 3 bases, with 8 bases between. The CDR3 extends over 14 amino acids. The germline gives CDR1 KGHSH, CDR2 LQKENI. DNA of the CDR3: TGTGCCAGCTCACCACCCGGCTCCCACTATGGCTACACCTTC. Translated, it gives CASSPPGSHYGYTF. The whole variable domain, filled in from reference TRBV18 and TRBJ1-2, reads NAGVMQNPRHLVRRRGQEARLRCSPMKGHSHVYWYRQLPEEGLKFMVYLQKENIIDESGMPKERFSAEFPKEGPSILRIQQVVRGDSAAYFCASSPPGSHYGYTFGSGTRLTVV.

This rearrangement joins TRBV3-1 (or the pseudogene TRBV3-2) to TRBJ2-3, with 8 bases fitting TRBD2. The germline V gene encodes CDR1 LGHDT and CDR2 YNNKEL (reference sequence). V shed 3 bases and J 1 base; nucleotides not matched to a gene: 3. The CDR3 runs 15 residues. The CDR3 spells CASSHGGGRTDTQYF. Here the CDR3 DNA reads TGTGCCAGCAGCCACGGCGGGGGGCGCACAGATACGCAGTATTTT.

On this clone: The same CDR3 also results from other DNA sequences found in this sample. The V and J genes are TRBV5-1 and TRBJ2-7; 9 bases align to TRBD1. J lost 3 bases, V lost 3 bases, and 1 base had no gene match. Looked up from germline, CDR1 is SGHRS and CDR2 is YFSETQ. This CDR3 comprises 13 residues. The DNA of the CDR3 is TGCGCCAGCAGCTCGGGACAGGGCTACGAGCAGTACTTC. It encodes CASSSGQGYEQYF.

The J gene is TRBJ1-4, the V gene TRBV5-5; 9 bases align to TRBD1. Per germline, CDR1 SGHKS and CDR2 YYEKEE (reference sequence). This CDR3 comprises 15 residues. With 4 bases clipped from V and 2 bases from J, the junction kept 3 bases outside the gene matches. DNA of the CDR3: TGTGCCAGCAGCCCCGGACAGGGGACTAATGAAAAACTGTTTTTT. This translates into CASSPGQGTNEKLFF.

The rearrangement joins TRBV19 to TRBJ1-2; D may be TRBD1 (5 bases). V was trimmed by 7 bases and J by 3 bases, leaving 9 bases between them. CDR1 LNHDA and CDR2 SQIVND come from the germline V gene (reference sequence). The CDR3 contains 12 residues. CDR3 protein: CASTDSDYGYTF. For the CDR3, the DNA is TGTGCCAGTACCGACAGTGACTATGGCTACACCTTC.

The gene calls are TRBV5-5 and TRBJ1-3, with 7 positions matching TRBD1. Germline CDR1 and CDR2: SGHKS and YYEKEE (reference sequence). This CDR3 region has 15 residues. With 7 bases clipped from V and 4 bases from J, the junction kept 11 bases outside the gene matches. CDR3 DNA sequence: TGTGCCAGCGGCGTACAGGGGTCTTCGGGAAACACCATATATTTT. This translates into CASGVQGSSGNTIYF.

The chain recombines TRBV19 with TRBJ1-2, with D perhaps matching TRBD1 (6 bases). CDR3 length equals 13 residues. V was shortened by 5 bases and J by 4 bases, with 11 bases between the two germline ends. CDR1 and CDR2 from the germline V gene are LNHDA and SQIVND (reference sequence). The CDR3 region is CASSSRTVYGYTF. CDR3 sequence (DNA): TGTGCCAGTAGTTCGAGGACAGTCTATGGCTACACCTTC.

The V gene is TRBV19, the J gene TRBJ1-1; 7 bases map to TRBD1. After removal of 5 bases from V and 5 bases from J, the junction contained 8 bases not matched to a gene. Looked up from germline, CDR1 is LNHDA and CDR2 is SQIVND (reference sequence). CDR3 size: 14 residues. The CDR3 coding sequence is TGTGCCAGTAGTCTACAGGGGAGAGGTACTGAAGCTTTCTTT. This sequence encodes CASSLQGRGTEAFF. The variable domain in full, with the rest retrieved from reference TRBV19 and TRBJ1-1, is DGGITQSPKYLFRKEGQNVTLSCEQNLNHDAMYWYRQDPGQGLRLIYYSQIVNDFQKGDIAEGYSVSREKKESFPLTVTSAQKNPTAFYLCASSLQGRGTEAFFGQGTRLTVV.

This clone appeared a single time. The DNA of the CDR3 is TGTGCCACCAGTGATTCCCGTCGGTACAGGGGTAATGAGCAGTTCTTC. The encoded protein is CATSDSRRYRGNEQFF. This chain uses TRBV24-1 with TRBJ2-1; 7 bases align to TRBD1. Germline loops: CDR1 KGHDR, CDR2 SFDVKD. This CDR3 spans 16 amino acids. V lost 2 bases and J lost 7; bases outside the gene matches: 10.

The chain carries TRBV18 and TRBJ1-6; the D gene is possibly TRBD1 (6 bases). Trimming shortened V by 0 bases and J by 5 bases, and 14 bases separated the two germline ends. CDR3 length: 17 amino acids. From germline, CDR1 is KGHSH and CDR2 LQKENI. In nucleotides, the CDR3 is TGTGCCAGCTCACCACCATTCGGGGGCGCGAATAATTCACCCCTCCACTTT. As protein: CASSPPFGGANNSPLHF.

V usage is TRBV10-3 and J usage is TRBJ1-1; D might be TRBD1 (5 bases). There are 14 residues in the CDR3. Germline values: CDR1 ENHRY, CDR2 SYGVKD. The V end was cut by 4 bases, the J end by 1 base, with 10 bases between. The CDR3 loop reads CAISAAGANTEAFF. CDR3 nucleotides: TGTGCCATCAGTGCGGCCGGGGCGAACACTGAAGCTTTCTTT.

The chain combines TRBV27 with TRBJ1-6; no definite D call. The germline CDR1 and CDR2 sequences are MNHEY and SMNVEV (reference sequence). The CDR3 spans 15 residues. V lost 2 bases and J lost 8, with 13 bases in between. The CDR3 coding sequence is TGTGCCAGCAGTTTAGGCTCCACGACGGATTCACCCCTCCACTTT. It encodes CASSLGSTTDSPLHF.

The chain combines TRBV19 with TRBJ2-3; D uncertain. Germline CDR1 LNHDA, CDR2 SQIVND (reference sequence). The CDR3 is 14 residues long. The germline V and J ends were trimmed by 10 bases and 0 bases, with 14 bases remaining between them. CDR3 bases: TGTGCCACACAAGCGAGACCGAGCACAGATACGCAGTATTTT. It is translated as CATQARPSTDTQYF. Using reference TRBV19 and TRBJ2-3 for the parts outside the CDR3, the full variable domain is DGGITQSPKYLFRKEGQNVTLSCEQNLNHDAMYWYRQDPGQGLRLIYYSQIVNDFQKGDIAEGYSVSREKKESFPLTVTSAQKNPTAFYLCATQARPSTDTQYFGPGTRLTVL.

The V call is TRBV29-1, the J call TRBJ1-1; D possibly corresponds to TRBD1 (6 bases). The CDR3 consists of 13 residues. V lost 7 bases and J lost 4, with 16 bases in between. In germline, CDR1 is SQVTM, CDR2 ANQGSEA. The CDR3 coding sequence is TGCAGCGCTGAGAGGGGGGCCGGCACTGAAGCTTTCTTT. Its protein is CSAERGAGTEAFF.

The chain has TRBV18 and TRBJ2-7; no clear D gene. The CDR3 length is 14 residues. Trimming shortened V by 4 bases and J by 0 bases, and 10 bases separated the two germline ends. Germline assignment: CDR1 KGHSH and CDR2 LQKENI. This CDR3 is CASSLTASSYEQYF. CDR3 bases: TGTGCCAGCTCACTCACAGCTAGCTCCTACGAGCAGTACTTC.